The clone carrying this T cell receptor (beta chain) was seen many times. Its antigen is still unknown. The sample is drawn from a study of Graves' ophthalmopathy and Graves' hyperthyroidism. Study-wide findings and caveats: Detection in blood was also observed for most expanded thyroid clonotypes above 0.001 frequency. Ophthalmopathy versus stable hyperthyroidism: 13-signature model gave 87.88% sensitivity, 80% to 84% specificity.

RNA served as the template for amplifying TCR beta CDR3 regions. Second-round multiplex PCR came after first-round RT-PCR with HTBI primers. TCRdb called the multiplex PCR reads again in MiXCR, with one record for every CDR3 protein. This sample has about 400,000 distinct CDR3 sequences, with 20% to 25% found just once. V dropped 6 bases and J dropped 6 bases, with 9 bases sitting between them. The germline CDR1 and CDR2 sequences are MNHEY and SVGEGT. The CDR3 runs to 12 residues. Stable hyperthyroidism was defined by absence of ophthalmopathy within 18 months of follow-up. Participants with hyperthyroidism, aged 18 to 65, were newly diagnosed with under 2 months' duration.

This chain links TRBV6-2 or TRBV6-3 with TRBJ2-4, with no clear D. This receptor was obtained from a woman aged 18-29 years with stable Graves' hyperthyroidism. The source material was peripheral blood. The CDR3 loop is CASSQVSNIQYF. The CDR3 nucleotides are TGTGCCAGCAGCCAGGTCTCAAACATTCAGTACTTC.